This T cell receptor (beta chain) was recorded in a study of blood T cell repertoires in COVID-19. This clone was detected only a few times. Per the original data handling: Cell counts per sample came from amplifying reference gene primers. Clones were sequenced by immunoSEQ multiplex PCR, and TCRdb holds only the in-frame ones, with some missing. The V and J calls and clone size are taken from that table; D and trimming were inferred from the DNA. This sample carries tens of thousands of clones, 80% to 85% of them seen once, and the ten largest clones take 55% to 75%. The CDR3 has 11 amino acids. The V end lost 7 bases, the J end lost 10 bases, and 14 bases lay between the germline ends. CDR1 MDHEN and CDR2 SYDVKM come from the germline V gene.

Input material: peripheral blood. This receptor was identified in a woman of 80 years or more with acute or convalescent COVID-19. The rearrangement joins TRBV28 to TRBJ2-7, with TRBD2 as a possible D gene (5 bases). The CDR3 bases are TGTGCCAGCACAATGGGAGAACGTCAGTACTTC. Residues: CASTMGERQYF.